These 30 T cell receptor beta chains share one sample of origin, sequenced in a study of spatial heterogeneity in lung cancer (dated by TCRdb to between 2018 and 2020). The library relied on 5' RACE. Reads for this sample came from a NextSeq 500. TCRdb reprocessing: public reads trimmed at Q25 with fastp, clones called with MiXCR, in-frame beta chains kept. Rows are combined by CDR3 protein, so each entry shows the most common genes and DNA. The sample includes some 70,000 distinct CDR3 sequences, with 10% to 15% observed a single time. Of the sample, 6.5% to 8.5% falls within the top ten clones. In light of the paper, this sample's time point label describes: sample taken at primary tumor resection. Whole RNA extracted from tumor and nontumor lung tissue, or from cryopreserved PBMC samples, was used for TCR sequencing without cell sorting. The specimen was PBMCs, collected at surgery. Source of these receptors: a male donor with early-stage non-small cell lung cancer.

There are many counts of this clonotype. The CDR3, as DNA: TGCGCCAGCAGCTTGGGGGCCGGGACCAAAGAGCAGTACTTC. Amino acid sequence: CASSLGAGTKEQYF. This chain uses TRBV5-1 with TRBJ2-7; TRBD1 or TRBD2 may be the D gene (5 bases each). The CDR3 has 14 residues. The V and J ends lost 0 bases and 7 bases respectively, with 14 bases between them. Germline CDR1 SGHRS, CDR2 YFSETQ. The full variable domain, its missing parts supplied by reference TRBV5-1 and TRBJ2-7, is KAGVTQTPRYLIKTRGQQVTLSCSPISGHRSVSWYQQTPGQGLQFLFEYFSETQRNKGNFPGRFSGRQFSNSRSEMNVSTLELGDSALYLCASSLGAGTKEQYFGPGTRLTVT.

The genes are TRBV20-1 and TRBJ2-1; TRBD2 aligns across 8 bases. This CDR3 is built from 13 residues. CDR1 and CDR2 (germline): DFQATT, SNEGSKA (reference sequence). J was trimmed by 6 bases and V by 3 bases; bases with no gene match: 4. CDR3 sequence (DNA): TGCAGTGCTAGCCCGACTAGCGCCAATGAGCAGTTCTTC. Encoded protein: CSASPTSANEQFF.

This clonotype was picked up a small number of times. The genes are TRBV20-1 and TRBJ2-7; possibly TRBD2 for D (6 bases). V shed 6 bases and J shed 3 bases, with 15 bases lying between them. Germline V gives CDR1 DFQATT, CDR2 SNEGSKA (reference sequence). The CDR3 loop spans 13 amino acids. CDR3: CSAVVGRGYEQYF. CDR3 in DNA: TGCAGTGCCGTAGTCGGGCGGGGCTACGAGCAGTACTTC.

Note on this clonotype: A read error may explain this, as a much larger clone is one base away. The rearrangement uses TRBV3-1 and TRBJ2-6; 8 nucleotides match TRBD1. Germline V gene sequence: CDR1 LGHDT, CDR2 YNNKEL (reference sequence). This CDR3 has 18 amino acids. In DNA, the CDR3 is TGTGCCTGCAGCCAAGAGACAGGGGCTTTGTCTGGGGCCAACGTCCTGACTTTC. This gives the protein CACSQETGALSGANVLTF.

This clonotype was detected ten times or more. The chain uses TRBV11-3 and TRBJ2-1; D is unclear. The ends were cut back, 5 bases at V and 6 bases at J, with 14 bases in the middle. Germline V gene sequence: CDR1 SGHNT, CDR2 YENEEA. This CDR3 has 14 residues. In nucleotides, the CDR3 is TGTGCCAGCAGCCATAGGTGGGCCACCAATGAGCAGTTCTTC. Its translation is CASSHRWATNEQFF. Full variable domain (remainder filled in from reference TRBV11-3 and TRBJ2-1): EAGVVQSPRYKIIEKKQPVAFWCNPISGHNTLYWYLQNLGQGPELLIRYENEEAVDDSQLPKDRFSAERLKGVDSTLKIQPAELGDSAVYLCASSHRWATNEQFFGPGTRLTVL.

Many counts were recorded for this clonotype. V and J are TRBV7-9 and TRBJ1-1; D is possibly TRBD1 (6 bases). The CDR3 sequence is 13 residues long. V gave up 6 bases and J gave up 4 bases, with 12 bases separating them. In germline, CDR1 is SEHNR, CDR2 FQNEAQ (reference sequence). For the CDR3, the DNA is TGTGCCAGCAGTTCACAGGGATTCACTGAAGCTTTCTTT. Its translation: CASSSQGFTEAFF.

A few counts support this clonotype. The chain is built from TRBV7-2 and TRBJ1-2; D gene ambiguous. The CDR3 covers 14 residues. V gave up 5 bases and J gave up 2 bases, with 12 bases separating them. Germline-derived CDR1 and CDR2 are SGHTA and FQGNSA. In nucleotides, the CDR3 is TGTGCCAGCAGCCGATCGACGGGAAACTATGGCTACACCTTC. Residues: CASSRSTGNYGYTF.

The chain combines TRBV28 with TRBJ2-7; D not certain. In germline, CDR1 is MDHEN, CDR2 SYDVKM. Trimming took 6 bases from V and 6 from J, leaving 9 bases between them. The CDR3 runs to 11 residues. The CDR3 DNA reads as TGTGCCAGCAGGCGTTCTGGCGAGCAGTACTTC. The encoded protein is CASRRSGEQYF.

The chain couples TRBV5-1 to TRBJ1-4; D ambiguous. Per the germline V gene, CDR1 is SGHRS and CDR2 is YFSETQ. There are 14 residues in the CDR3. The V gene lost 0 bases and the J gene lost 7 bases, with 10 bases spanning the gap. The CDR3 DNA reads TGCGCCAGCAGCTTGGGGAATGGGCCTGAAAAACTGTTTTTT. Encoded protein: CASSLGNGPEKLFF. The complete variable domain, with remaining parts taken from reference TRBV5-1 and TRBJ1-4, reads KAGVTQTPRYLIKTRGQQVTLSCSPISGHRSVSWYQQTPGQGLQFLFEYFSETQRNKGNFPGRFSGRQFSNSRSEMNVSTLELGDSALYLCASSLGNGPEKLFFGSGTQLSVL.

This clonotype appeared a few times. The DNA of the CDR3 is TGTGCCAGCACCGACCGGGGAGGAGGGTACGAAAAACTGTTTTTT. Translated: CASTDRGGGYEKLFF. V and J are TRBV27 and TRBJ1-4, with unresolved D. The germline CDR1 and CDR2 sequences are MNHEY and SMNVEV (reference sequence). Trimming took 7 bases from V and 8 from J, leaving 20 bases between them. The CDR3 is 15 residues long.

This clonotype was observed a few times. The V call is TRBV29-1, the J call TRBJ1-2, with D uncertain. CDR1 and CDR2 from the germline V gene are SQVTM and ANQGSEA. Trimming took off 7 bases at V and 3 bases at J, with 9 bases between the two ends. This CDR3 spans 11 amino acids. CDR3 nucleotide sequence: TGCAGCGCAGACGGTCACTATGGCTACACCTTC. Its protein is CSADGHYGYTF.

There are many counts of this clonotype. This chain connects TRBV10-3 to TRBJ2-2; a possible D gene is TRBD1 (5 bases). The ends were cut back, 0 bases at V and 5 bases at J, with 13 bases in the middle. Germline V gives CDR1 ENHRY, CDR2 SYGVKD. There are 16 residues in the CDR3. As DNA, the CDR3 is TGTGCCATCAGTGAGTCGAAAGGACAAGGGACCGGGGAGCTGTTTTTT. It codes for CAISESKGQGTGELFF.

This clonotype was observed at least ten times. The V call is TRBV4-1, the J call TRBJ2-7, with D perhaps matching TRBD2 (6 bases). The CDR3 is 13 amino acids. Trimming pared 4 bases from V and 6 bases from J, leaving 13 bases between. CDR1 is MGHRA, CDR2 YSYEKL, per germline. In DNA, the CDR3 is TGCGCCAGCAGCCCGGGACTTCCCGCCGAGCAGTACTTC. This codes for CASSPGLPAEQYF.

This clonotype was detected many times. J is TRBJ2-7 and V is TRBV6-5, with a possible D match to TRBD1 (5 bases). Trimming took off 0 bases at V and 3 bases at J, with 15 bases between the two ends. Germline V CDR1 and CDR2: MNHEY, SVGAGI. This CDR3 is built from 16 residues. CDR3 nucleotide sequence: TGTGCCAGCAGTTACTCCGTCAGGGTGGGAAACTACGAGCAGTACTTC. Translation: CASSYSVRVGNYEQYF.

Many counts were recorded for this clonotype. This sequence joins TRBV7-9 and TRBJ2-3; D is perhaps TRBD2 (6 bases). The CDR3 totals 18 residues. Germline CDR1 and CDR2: SEHNR and FQNEAQ (reference sequence). Trimming cost V 5 bases and J 4 bases, with 25 bases left between them. The CDR3 protein is CASSPPQVLVAAADTQYF. The CDR3 DNA sequence: TGTGCCAGCAGCCCCCCACAGGTGTTGGTAGCGGCGGCAGATACGCAGTATTTT.

This clonotype was seen more than once but under ten times. The genes are TRBV7-2 and TRBJ1-4, with no clear D. The CDR3 contains 14 residues. The germline V gene has CDR1 SGHTA and CDR2 FQGNSA. The germline V and J ends were trimmed by 4 bases and 7 bases, with 13 bases remaining between them. The DNA of the CDR3 is TGTGCCAGCAGCTCTCTCGACGAAGTTGAAAAACTGTTTTTT. It codes for CASSSLDEVEKLFF.

This clonotype was seen ten or more times. V gene TRBV7-9 combines with J gene TRBJ1-1; D not certain. Germline V gives CDR1 SEHNR, CDR2 FQNEAQ (reference sequence). This CDR3 spans 14 amino acids. V lost 1 base and J lost 2, with 8 bases in between. This CDR3 is CASSLVGINTEAFF. CDR3 DNA sequence: TGTGCCAGCAGCTTAGTGGGGATAAACACTGAAGCTTTCTTT.

This clonotype has a single count. A junction boundary mismatches the germline segment, possibly from a read error. The rearrangement links TRBV9 to TRBJ2-6, with D uncertain. Per the germline V gene, CDR1 is SGDLS and CDR2 is YYNGEE. The CDR3 has 18 residues. This chain's CDR3 is CASSVVPLSFSVANVLTF. The CDR3 DNA sequence: TGTGCCAGCAGCGTCGTACCCTTAAGTTTCTCTGTGGCCAACGTCCTGACTTTC.

Only a few counts were recorded for this clonotype. V and J are TRBV10-2 and TRBJ2-3; 10 bases match TRBD2. CDR3 length: 16 amino acids. Germline assignment: CDR1 WSHSY and CDR2 SAAADI. The trim removed 5 bases at V and 4 bases at J, leaving 9 bases unmatched. The CDR3 reads CASSRSSGGKADTQYF. In DNA, the CDR3 is TGCGCCAGCAGTAGGAGTAGCGGGGGGAAGGCAGATACGCAGTATTTT.

Only a few counts were recorded for this clonotype. The CDR3 region has the DNA TGCAGCTTCTTGGGGGGACAGAGTGAAGCTTTCTTT. It codes for CSFLGGQSEAFF. The V call is TRBV29-1, the J call TRBJ1-1; 7 bases align to TRBD1. The CDR3 is 12 amino acids. Germline CDR1 is SQVTM and CDR2 is ANQGSEA. The V gene end was trimmed by 8 bases and the J gene end by 7 bases; junction bases not matched to a gene: 10.

This rearrangement joins TRBV3-1 to TRBJ2-5, with D unclear. Trimming cost V 4 bases and J 0 bases, with 3 bases left between them. The CDR3 totals 12 residues. Germline V gene sequence: CDR1 LGHDT, CDR2 YNNKEL (reference sequence). The CDR3 DNA sequence: TGTGCCAGCAGCCCGTACCAAGAGACCCAGTACTTC. It translates to CASSPYQETQYF.

This clonotype was observed a few times. The V and J genes are TRBV5-1 and TRBJ2-7; D is unresolved. Germline CDR1 is SGHRS and CDR2 is YFSETQ. Trimming cost V 3 bases and J 7 bases, with 17 bases left between them. CDR3 length: 14 residues. The CDR3 loop reads CASSSNSGFGEQYF. The DNA for the CDR3 is TGCGCCAGCAGCTCCAATTCCGGGTTCGGGGAGCAGTACTTC. Filled out from reference TRBV5-1 and TRBJ2-7, the complete variable domain reads KAGVTQTPRYLIKTRGQQVTLSCSPISGHRSVSWYQQTPGQGLQFLFEYFSETQRNKGNFPGRFSGRQFSNSRSEMNVSTLELGDSALYLCASSSNSGFGEQYFGPGTRLTVT.

A few counts support this clonotype. The J gene is TRBJ1-1, the V gene TRBV13, with unresolved D. V shed 6 bases and J shed 0 bases, with 8 bases lying between them. The germline V gene has CDR1 PRHDT and CDR2 FYEKMQ (reference sequence). The CDR3 contains 13 residues. The CDR3 region has the DNA TGTGCCAGCAGTTACGCGATGAACACTGAAGCTTTCTTT. Translated, it gives CASSYAMNTEAFF. The whole variable domain, remainder taken from reference TRBV13 and TRBJ1-1, is AAGVIQSPRHLIKEKRETATLKCYPIPRHDTVYWYQQGPGQDPQFLISFYEKMQSDKGSIPDRFSAQQFSDYHSELNMSSLELGDSALYFCASSYAMNTEAFFGQGTRLTVV.

This clonotype has only a few counts. The V call is TRBV6-2 or TRBV6-3, the J call TRBJ1-6; D remains ambiguous. Germline loops: CDR1 MNHEY, CDR2 SVGEGT. Deletions cut 6 bases from V and 7 bases from J, with 10 bases between. This CDR3 has 13 residues. The CDR3 coding sequence is TGTGCCAGCAGCCAGGAGAGGAATTCACCCCTCCACTTT. This sequence encodes CASSQERNSPLHF.

The sample holds many counts of this clonotype. The chain couples TRBV7-9 to TRBJ2-1; D uncertain. This CDR3 is 12 amino acids long. Between the trimmed V and J ends, which lost 0 bases and 7 bases, there was a span of 4 bases. Germline V gives CDR1 SEHNR, CDR2 FQNEAQ (reference sequence). The CDR3 DNA is TGTGCCAGCAGCTTAGCTGATAATGAGCAGTTCTTC. Translation gives CASSLADNEQFF. The full variable domain, completed using reference TRBV7-9 and TRBJ2-1, is DTGVSQNPRHKITKRGQNVTFRCDPISEHNRLYWYRQTLGQGPEFLTYFQNEAQLEKSRLLSDRFSAERPKGSFSTLEIQRTEQGDSAMYLCASSLADNEQFFGPGTRLTVL.

This clonotype showed up just a few times. V usage is TRBV3-1 and J usage is TRBJ2-3, with D possibly TRBD2 on 6 matching bases. Trimming cost V 0 bases and J 6 bases, with 16 bases left between them. Germline V gene sequence: CDR1 LGHDT, CDR2 YNNKEL (reference sequence). CDR3 length equals 16 residues. In nucleotides, the CDR3 is TGTGCCAGCAGCCAAGATCGCATCGGGAGTGGGGATACGCAGTATTTT. Translating gives CASSQDRIGSGDTQYF.

This clonotype was picked up a small number of times. This chain joins TRBV20-1 and TRBJ2-3; 9 nucleotides line up with TRBD2. Germline V gene data show CDR1 as DFQATT and CDR2 as SNEGSKA (reference sequence). The V segment lost 5 bases and the J segment 2 bases; nucleotides outside the gene matches: 5. CDR3 size: 14 residues. This chain's CDR3 is CSASVAGVTDTQYF. The CDR3 DNA reads as TGCAGTGCTTCTGTAGCGGGGGTCACAGATACGCAGTATTTT.

The CDR3 is CASSFGQGATDTQYF. CDR3 in DNA: TGTGCCAGCAGCTTCGGACAGGGGGCCACAGATACGCAGTATTTT. The chain is built from TRBV7-2 and TRBJ2-3; 11 nucleotides agree with TRBD1. Germline CDR1 SGHTA, CDR2 FQGNSA. The CDR3 runs 15 residues. V lost 3 bases to trimming and J lost 2 bases; unmatched junction nucleotides: 1.

In this sample, this clonotype turned up a few times. This rearrangement joins TRBV5-6 to TRBJ2-1; D not certain. V was clipped by 4 bases and J by 0 bases, with 11 bases between them. Germline V gene lookup returns CDR1 SGHDT and CDR2 YYEEEE. The CDR3 is made up of 15 amino acids. The CDR3 protein is CASSRWRSSYNEQFF. DNA of the CDR3: TGTGCCAGCAGCCGTTGGCGGAGCTCCTACAATGAGCAGTTCTTC.

The rearrangement joins TRBV16 to TRBJ1-1; no clear D. Germline lookup yields CDR1 KGHSY and CDR2 FQNENV. V was shortened by 0 bases and J by 1 base, with 18 bases between the two germline ends. The CDR3 runs to 18 residues. For the CDR3, the DNA is TGTGCCAGCAGCCAATCGGGCTGGACCCCCTCCGGGAACACTGAAGCTTTCTTT. Translated: CASSQSGWTPSGNTEAFF.